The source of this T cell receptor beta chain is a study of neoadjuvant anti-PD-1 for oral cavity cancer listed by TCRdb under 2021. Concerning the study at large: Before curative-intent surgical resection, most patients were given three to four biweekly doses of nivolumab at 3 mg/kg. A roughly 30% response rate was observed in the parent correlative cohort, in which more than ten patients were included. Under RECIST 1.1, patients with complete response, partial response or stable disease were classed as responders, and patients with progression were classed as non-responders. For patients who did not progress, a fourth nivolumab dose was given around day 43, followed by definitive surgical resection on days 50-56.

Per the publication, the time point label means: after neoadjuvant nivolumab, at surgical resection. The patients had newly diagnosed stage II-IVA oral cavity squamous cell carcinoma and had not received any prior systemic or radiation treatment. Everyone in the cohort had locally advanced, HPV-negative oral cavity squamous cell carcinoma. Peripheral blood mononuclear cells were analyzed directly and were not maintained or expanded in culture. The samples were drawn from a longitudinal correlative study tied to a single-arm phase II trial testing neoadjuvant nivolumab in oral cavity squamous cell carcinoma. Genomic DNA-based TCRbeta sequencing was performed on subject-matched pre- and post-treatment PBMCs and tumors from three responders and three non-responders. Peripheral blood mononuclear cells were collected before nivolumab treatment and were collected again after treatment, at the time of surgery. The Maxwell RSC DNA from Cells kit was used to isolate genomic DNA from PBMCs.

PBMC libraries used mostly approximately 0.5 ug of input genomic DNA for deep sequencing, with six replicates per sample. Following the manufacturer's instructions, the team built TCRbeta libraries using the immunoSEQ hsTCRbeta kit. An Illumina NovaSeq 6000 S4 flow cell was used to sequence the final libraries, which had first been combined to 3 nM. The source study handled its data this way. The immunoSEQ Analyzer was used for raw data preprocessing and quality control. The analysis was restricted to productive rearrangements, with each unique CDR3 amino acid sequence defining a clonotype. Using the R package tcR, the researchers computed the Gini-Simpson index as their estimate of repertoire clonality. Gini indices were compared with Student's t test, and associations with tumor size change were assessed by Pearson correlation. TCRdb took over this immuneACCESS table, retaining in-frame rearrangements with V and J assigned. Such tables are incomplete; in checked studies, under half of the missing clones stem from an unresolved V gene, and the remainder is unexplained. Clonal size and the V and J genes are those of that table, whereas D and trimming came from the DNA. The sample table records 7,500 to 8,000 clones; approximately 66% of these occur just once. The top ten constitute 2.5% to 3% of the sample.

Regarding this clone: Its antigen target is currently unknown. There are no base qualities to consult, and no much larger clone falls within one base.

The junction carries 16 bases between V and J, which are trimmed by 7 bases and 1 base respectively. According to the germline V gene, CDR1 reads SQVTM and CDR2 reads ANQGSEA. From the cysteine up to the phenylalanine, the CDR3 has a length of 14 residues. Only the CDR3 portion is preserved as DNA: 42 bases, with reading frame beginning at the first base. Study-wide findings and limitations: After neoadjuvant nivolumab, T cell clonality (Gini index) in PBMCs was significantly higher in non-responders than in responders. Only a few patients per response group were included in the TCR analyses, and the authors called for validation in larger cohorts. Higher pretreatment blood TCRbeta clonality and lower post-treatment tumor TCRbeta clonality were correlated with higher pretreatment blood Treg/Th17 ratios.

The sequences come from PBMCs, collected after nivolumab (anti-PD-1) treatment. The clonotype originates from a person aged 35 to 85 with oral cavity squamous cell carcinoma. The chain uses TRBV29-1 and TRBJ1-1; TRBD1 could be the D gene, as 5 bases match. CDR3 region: CSGLGGIRNTEAFF. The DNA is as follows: TGCAGCGGGCTGGGGGGGATAAGGAACACTGAAGCTTTCTTT.